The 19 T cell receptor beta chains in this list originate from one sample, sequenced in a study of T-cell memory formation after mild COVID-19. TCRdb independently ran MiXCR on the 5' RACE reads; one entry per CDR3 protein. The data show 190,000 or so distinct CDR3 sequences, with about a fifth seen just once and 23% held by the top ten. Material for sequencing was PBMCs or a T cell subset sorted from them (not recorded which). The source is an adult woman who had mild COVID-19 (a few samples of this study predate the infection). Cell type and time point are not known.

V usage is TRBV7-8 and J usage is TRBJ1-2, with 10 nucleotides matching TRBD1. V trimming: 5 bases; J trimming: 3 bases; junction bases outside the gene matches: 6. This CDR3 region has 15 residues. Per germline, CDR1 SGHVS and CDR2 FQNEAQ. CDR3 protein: CASSGQGVEHYGYTF. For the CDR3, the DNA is TGTGCCAGCAGCGGACAGGGGGTGGAACACTATGGCTACACCTTC.

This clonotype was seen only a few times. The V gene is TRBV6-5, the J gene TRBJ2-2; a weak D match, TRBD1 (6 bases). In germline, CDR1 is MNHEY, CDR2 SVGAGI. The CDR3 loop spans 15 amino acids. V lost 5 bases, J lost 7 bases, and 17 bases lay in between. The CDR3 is CASSLDRNSNGELFF. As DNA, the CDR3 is TGTGCCAGCAGTCTCGACAGGAATTCGAACGGGGAGCTGTTTTTT.

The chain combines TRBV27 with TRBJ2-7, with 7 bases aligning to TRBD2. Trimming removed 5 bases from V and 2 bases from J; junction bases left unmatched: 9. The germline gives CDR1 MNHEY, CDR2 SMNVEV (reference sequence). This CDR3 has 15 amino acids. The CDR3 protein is CASSLQAGRPYEQYF. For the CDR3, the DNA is TGTGCCAGCAGTCTGCAAGCGGGAAGGCCCTACGAGCAGTACTTC.

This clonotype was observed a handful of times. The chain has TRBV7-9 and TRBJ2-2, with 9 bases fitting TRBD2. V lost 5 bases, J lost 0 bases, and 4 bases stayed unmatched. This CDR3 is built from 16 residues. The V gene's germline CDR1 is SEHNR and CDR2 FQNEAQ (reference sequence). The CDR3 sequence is CASSHSGRANTGELFF. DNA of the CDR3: TGTGCCAGCAGCCATAGCGGGAGAGCGAACACCGGGGAGCTGTTTTTT.

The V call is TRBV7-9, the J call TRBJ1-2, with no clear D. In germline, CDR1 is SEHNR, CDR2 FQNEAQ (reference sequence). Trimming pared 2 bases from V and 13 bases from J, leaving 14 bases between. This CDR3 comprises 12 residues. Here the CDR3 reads CASSLTSPLPTF. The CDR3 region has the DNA TGTGCCAGCAGCTTAACTTCTCCCCTCCCCACCTTC.

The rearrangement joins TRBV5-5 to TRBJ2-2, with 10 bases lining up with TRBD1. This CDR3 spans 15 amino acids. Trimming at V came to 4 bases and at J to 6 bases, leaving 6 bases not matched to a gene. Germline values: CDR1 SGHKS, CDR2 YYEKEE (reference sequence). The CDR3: CASSEGQGLAGELFF. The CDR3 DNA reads TGTGCCAGCAGCGAGGGACAGGGGTTGGCCGGGGAGCTGTTTTTT.

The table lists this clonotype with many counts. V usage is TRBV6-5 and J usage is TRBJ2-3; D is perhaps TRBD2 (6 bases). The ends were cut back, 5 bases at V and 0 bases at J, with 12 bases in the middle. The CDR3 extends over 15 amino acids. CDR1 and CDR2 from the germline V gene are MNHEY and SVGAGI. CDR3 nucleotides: TGTGCCAGCAGTCCATTTAGCGGAAGCACAGATACGCAGTATTTT. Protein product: CASSPFSGSTDTQYF.

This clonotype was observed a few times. CDR3 nucleotides: TGTGCCAGCAGTGATTTGGACCCGGGGCAGTTCTTC. Encoded protein: CASSDLDPGQFF. The V and J genes are TRBV6-1 and TRBJ2-1; D gene ambiguous. The CDR3 loop spans 12 amino acids. V lost 3 bases and J lost 12, with 12 bases in between. Germline assignment: CDR1 MNHNS and CDR2 SASEGT.

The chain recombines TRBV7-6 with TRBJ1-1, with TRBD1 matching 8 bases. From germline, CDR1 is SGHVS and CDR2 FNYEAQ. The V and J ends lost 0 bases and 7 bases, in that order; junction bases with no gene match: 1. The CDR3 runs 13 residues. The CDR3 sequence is CASSLAGQDEAFF. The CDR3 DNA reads TGTGCCAGCAGCTTAGCGGGACAGGATGAAGCTTTCTTT.

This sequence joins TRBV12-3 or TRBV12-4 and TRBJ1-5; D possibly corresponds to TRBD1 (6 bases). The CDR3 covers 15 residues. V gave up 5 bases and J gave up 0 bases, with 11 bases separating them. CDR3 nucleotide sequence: TGTGCCAGCAGTCTGGACAGACTTAGCAATCAGCCCCAGCATTTT. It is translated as CASSLDRLSNQPQHF.

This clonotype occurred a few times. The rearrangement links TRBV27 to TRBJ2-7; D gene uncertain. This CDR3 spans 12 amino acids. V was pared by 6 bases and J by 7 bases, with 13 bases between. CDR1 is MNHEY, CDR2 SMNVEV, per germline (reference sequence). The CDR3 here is CASSVYSWEQYF. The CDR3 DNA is TGTGCCAGCAGCGTTTATAGCTGGGAGCAGTACTTC.

This CDR3 reads CASSPHWGGQGGELFF. In DNA, the CDR3 is TGTGCCAGCAGTCCCCATTGGGGGGGCCAAGGCGGGGAGCTGTTTTTT. The chain joins TRBV12-3 or TRBV12-4 to TRBJ2-2; tentative D call: TRBD2 (7 bases). CDR3 length: 16 residues. Deletions cut 5 bases from V and 7 bases from J, with 20 bases between.

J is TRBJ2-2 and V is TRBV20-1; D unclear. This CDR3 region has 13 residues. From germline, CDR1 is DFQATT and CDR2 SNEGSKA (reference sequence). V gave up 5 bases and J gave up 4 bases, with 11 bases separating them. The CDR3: CSAPGKATGELFF. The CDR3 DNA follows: TGCAGTGCTCCCGGAAAGGCCACCGGGGAGCTGTTTTTT.

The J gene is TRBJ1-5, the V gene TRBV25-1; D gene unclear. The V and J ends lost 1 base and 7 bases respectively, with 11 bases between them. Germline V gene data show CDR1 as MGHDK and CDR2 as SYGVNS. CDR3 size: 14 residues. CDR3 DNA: TGTGCCAGCAGTGAATTCGGCCAATCCCAGCCCCAGCATTTT. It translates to CASSEFGQSQPQHF.

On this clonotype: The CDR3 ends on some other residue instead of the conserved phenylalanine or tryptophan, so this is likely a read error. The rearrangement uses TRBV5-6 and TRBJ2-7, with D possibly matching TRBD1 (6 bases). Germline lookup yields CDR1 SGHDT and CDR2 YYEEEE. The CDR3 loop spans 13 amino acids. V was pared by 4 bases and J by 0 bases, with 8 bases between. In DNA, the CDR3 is TGTGCCAGCAGCCCGGACAGCTCCTACGAGCAGTACATC. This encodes CASSPDSSYEQYI.

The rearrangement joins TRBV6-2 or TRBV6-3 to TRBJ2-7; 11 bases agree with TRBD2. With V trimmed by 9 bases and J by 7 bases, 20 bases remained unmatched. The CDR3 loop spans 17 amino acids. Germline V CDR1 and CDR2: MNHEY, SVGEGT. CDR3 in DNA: TGTGCCAGATCATTAGCGGGAGGGCCCCGCAGTCTCTGGGAGCAGTACTTC. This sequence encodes CARSLAGGPRSLWEQYF.

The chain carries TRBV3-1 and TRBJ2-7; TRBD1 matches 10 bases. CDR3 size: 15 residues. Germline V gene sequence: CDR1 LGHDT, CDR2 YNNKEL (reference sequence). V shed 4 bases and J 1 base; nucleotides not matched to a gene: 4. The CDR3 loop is CASSPRDRGSYEQYF. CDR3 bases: TGTGCCAGCAGCCCCCGGGACAGGGGTTCCTACGAGCAGTACTTC.

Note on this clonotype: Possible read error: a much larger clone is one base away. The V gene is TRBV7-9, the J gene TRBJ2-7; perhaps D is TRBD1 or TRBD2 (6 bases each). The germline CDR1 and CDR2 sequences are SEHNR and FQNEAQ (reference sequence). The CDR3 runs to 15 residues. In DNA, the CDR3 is TGTGCCAGCAGCCCGGCGGGGACACAATCCTACGAGAAGTACTTC. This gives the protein CASSPAGTQSYEKYF.

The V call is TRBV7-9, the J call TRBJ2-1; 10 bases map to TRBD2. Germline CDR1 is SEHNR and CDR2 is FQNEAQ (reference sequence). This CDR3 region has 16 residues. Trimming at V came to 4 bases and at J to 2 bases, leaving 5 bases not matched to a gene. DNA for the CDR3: TGTGCCAGCAGCTCTATAGCGGGAGGTGCCTACAATGAGCAGTTCTTC. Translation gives CASSSIAGGAYNEQFF.